This T cell receptor beta chain came from a study of blood T cell repertoires in COVID-19. This table comes from immunoSEQ multiplex PCR, and its TCRdb copy is limited to in-frame clones, with some not included. The sample has 270,000 or so clones; approximately 90% are singletons. Germline assignment: CDR1 SEHNR and CDR2 FQNEAQ (reference sequence). Trimming left V 4 bases short and J 2 bases short, with 8 bases between. The CDR3 length is 14 residues. The TCR sequence derives from a woman in her forties with acute COVID-19. The chain carries TRBV7-9 and TRBJ2-2; D unclear. Source material: PBMCs or T cells enriched from blood (not recorded which). The CDR3 coding sequence is TGTGCCAGCAGCTCTACAGCAAACACCGGGGAGCTGTTTTTT. It translates to CASSSTANTGELFF.